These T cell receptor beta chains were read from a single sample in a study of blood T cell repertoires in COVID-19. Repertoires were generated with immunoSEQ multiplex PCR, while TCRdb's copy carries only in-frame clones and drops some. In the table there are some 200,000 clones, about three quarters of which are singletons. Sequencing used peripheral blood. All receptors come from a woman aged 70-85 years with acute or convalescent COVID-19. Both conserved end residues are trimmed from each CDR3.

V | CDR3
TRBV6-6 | ASRRTGGPNSNQPQH
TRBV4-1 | ASSQGALDEQF
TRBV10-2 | ASTIDQGQHSNQPQH
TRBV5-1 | ASSWAGTGEETQY
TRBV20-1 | SASFRGSGNNSPLH
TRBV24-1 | ATSEGPSTGELF
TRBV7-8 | ASSPNNQILAGGPPDTQY
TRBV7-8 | ASSPLTGQLSNQPQH
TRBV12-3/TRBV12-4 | ASSYWGDTEAF
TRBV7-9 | ASSSPTSGGVVDTQY
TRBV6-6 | ASSDRAGAEAF
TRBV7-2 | ASSLEMERGPYEQY
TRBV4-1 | ASSQLQGAMGIYGYT
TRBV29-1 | SVGQGRAEQF
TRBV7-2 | ASSRRPQGVTDTQY
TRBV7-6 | ASRLTSGGHYEQY